This T cell receptor (beta chain) was sequenced for a study of early T cells in non-severe SARS-CoV-2 infection. Looking at the study overall: Bulk RNA from unsorted whole blood was sequenced; chains were unpaired.

Trimming cost V 6 bases and J 4 bases; bases outside gene matches: 7. Looked up from germline, CDR1 is SQVTM and CDR2 is ANQGSEA. This CDR3 is 13 amino acids long. Individual cDNA molecules carried attached unique molecular identifiers. TCRdb re-called the 5' RACE reads through MiXCR, storing one row per CDR3 protein. The repertoire has approximately 69,000 distinct CDR3 sequences, 10% to 15% of them found once; the top ten carry roughly 6.8%. This clonotype turned up a few times. This receptor was identified in an adult who was a healthcare worker with PCR-confirmed SARS-CoV-2 infection or an uninfected control (not recorded which). Input material: whole blood. The chain recombines TRBV29-1 with TRBJ2-5; TRBD1 matches at 8 bases. CDR3 sequence: CSVDRGIRETQYF. As DNA, the CDR3 is TGCAGCGTCGACAGGGGAATACGAGAGACCCAGTACTTC.